The clone carrying this T cell receptor beta chain was detected many times. As yet, its antigen is unknown. V shed 6 bases and J shed 2 bases, with 17 bases lying between them. The CDR3 totals 14 residues. CDR1 is SQVTM, CDR2 ANQGSEA, per germline. Hyperthyroidism was new, under 2 months, in patients aged 18 to 65. The authors amplified TCR beta CDR3 regions from RNA transcripts. First-round RT-PCR relied on HTBI primers, and a second-round multiplex PCR came next. Using its own MiXCR run on the multiplex PCR reads, TCRdb lists one record per CDR3 protein. The table records over a million distinct CDR3 sequences, less than 45% of them present only once. This sample stems from a study of Graves' ophthalmopathy and Graves' hyperthyroidism. Study details: Hyperthyroidism was considered stable when no ophthalmopathy appeared within 18 months of follow-up. Whole-study results and caveats: Blood was where most expanded thyroid clonotypes above 0.001 frequency also turned up. The model flagged ophthalmopathy progression at approximately 70% sensitivity and 72% to 85% specificity.

The specimen was peripheral blood or thyroid tissue (not recorded which). The genes are TRBV29-1 and TRBJ2-7, with no clear D. The source of this sequence is an adult man with Graves' hyperthyroidism. The CDR3 region is CSVLGRVGPYEQYF. The CDR3 DNA follows: TGCAGCGTCCTTGGACGGGTGGGTCCCTACGAGCAGTACTTC.